This T cell receptor beta chain stems from a study of blood T cell repertoires in COVID-19. Study context: Collection of acute and convalescent COVID-19 samples took place in the United States, Italy and Spain. Sources were T cells, B-cell-depleted T cells, or PBMCs; the material itself was cDNA or gDNA.

The CDR3 consists of 13 residues. Germline V CDR1 and CDR2: LNHDA, SQIVND (reference sequence). V was pared by 6 bases and J by 4 bases, with 1 base of the junction left unmatched. How the authors handled the data: From reference gene primer amplification, estimates of nucleated cell counts were derived. Sequenced by immunoSEQ multiplex PCR; TCRdb stores in-frame clones only, minus some. V and J calls and clone size come straight from that table; D and trimming were deduced from the DNA. The data show tens of thousands of clones, about nine tenths seen once. Regarding this clone: Other DNA sequences of this sample code for an identical CDR3.

The chain is built from TRBV19 and TRBJ1-5; the match to TRBD1 covers 9 bases. Sequenced material: peripheral blood. The source is a woman between 65 and 79 years old with acute or convalescent COVID-19. The CDR3 spells CASRDRGNQPQHF. Written as DNA, the CDR3 is TGTGCCAGTAGAGACAGGGGGAATCAGCCCCAGCATTTT.